The 17 T cell receptor beta chains presented below share a single source sample, sequenced in a study of radiation and T cells in renal cell carcinoma. Data came from immunoSEQ multiplex PCR; TCRdb stores just in-frame clones and leaves some out. The sample has some 14,000 clones; approximately 50% are singletons. Treatment here: treatment-naive control, cytoreductive nephrectomy. Source: tumor tissue, taken from a patient whose treatment was nephrectomy without radiotherapy. These receptors all stem from a man aged 45-65 years with renal cell carcinoma.

The V call is TRBV7-9, the J call TRBJ2-1; D may be TRBD1 (6 bases). V was shortened by 4 bases and J by 0 bases, with 10 bases between the two germline ends. CDR3 length: 15 residues. Germline V gene lookup returns CDR1 SEHNR and CDR2 FQNEAQ (reference sequence). The CDR3 DNA sequence: TGTGCCAGCAGCTGGGACATCGGCTCCTACAATGAGCAGTTCTTC. Its protein product is CASSWDIGSYNEQFF.

This chain joins TRBV5-1 and TRBJ2-7; 7 bases agree with TRBD2. The germline CDR1 and CDR2 sequences are SGHRS and YFSETQ. This CDR3 region has 14 residues. V was clipped by 5 bases and J by 1 base; unmatched bases: 6. CDR3 sequence reads: CASRSGALSYEQYF. The DNA of the CDR3 is TGCGCCAGCAGAAGCGGGGCACTTTCCTACGAGCAGTACTTC. The whole variable domain, remainder taken from reference TRBV5-1 and TRBJ2-7, is KAGVTQTPRYLIKTRGQQVTLSCSPISGHRSVSWYQQTPGQGLQFLFEYFSETQRNKGNFPGRFSGRQFSNSRSEMNVSTLELGDSALYLCASRSGALSYEQYFGPGTRLTVT.

The chain has TRBV5-4 and TRBJ2-2; 8 nucleotides agree with TRBD1. CDR1 and CDR2 from the germline V gene are SGHNT and YYREEE (reference sequence). J was trimmed by 1 base and V by 3 bases; bases with no gene match: 8. This CDR3 is built from 17 residues. CDR3 sequence reads: CASSSIQGARNTGELFF. In DNA form, the CDR3 reads TGTGCCAGCAGCTCCATCCAGGGGGCGCGGAACACCGGGGAGCTGTTTTTT.

This clone was seen a few times. This chain connects TRBV2 to TRBJ1-3; D ambiguous. This CDR3 is built from 13 residues. V was shortened by 6 bases and J by 0 bases, with 6 bases between the two germline ends. Germline CDR1 reads SNHLY; CDR2 reads FYNNEI. The CDR3 sequence is CASRTRSGNTIYF. In nucleotides, the CDR3 is TGTGCCAGCAGGACACGCTCTGGAAACACCATATATTTT. Drawing the rest from reference TRBV2 and TRBJ1-3, the complete variable domain is EPEVTQTPSHQVTQMGQEVILRCVPISNHLYFYWYRQILGQKVEFLVSFYNNEISEKSEIFDDQFSVERPDGSNFTLKIRSTKLEDSAMYFCASRTRSGNTIYFGEGSWLTVV.

V and J are TRBV4-2 and TRBJ1-2; tentative D call: TRBD1 (6 bases). This CDR3 spans 15 amino acids. CDR1 is LGHNA and CDR2 is YNFKEQ in the germline V gene. V was shortened by 0 bases and J by 4 bases, with 12 bases between the two germline ends. DNA for the CDR3: TGTGCCAGCAGCCAAGATATAGGAGGGGGCTATGGCTACACCTTC. Residues: CASSQDIGGGYGYTF.

The genes are TRBV5-1 and TRBJ1-2; 8 nucleotides line up with TRBD1. CDR3 size: 16 residues. Germline V gene sequence: CDR1 SGHRS, CDR2 YFSETQ. Trimming at V came to 1 base and at J to 1 base, leaving 6 bases not matched to a gene. The CDR3 is CASSLTGQGNNYGYTF. The CDR3 DNA is TGCGCCAGCAGCTTGACCGGACAGGGAAATAACTATGGCTACACCTTC.

This clone was seen only a few times. The chain combines TRBV5-4 with TRBJ1-6; TRBD1 is a possible D gene (6 bases). The V end was cut by 1 base, the J end by 10 bases, with 9 bases between. This CDR3 has 13 amino acids. Per germline, CDR1 SGHNT and CDR2 YYREEE (reference sequence). CDR3 coding DNA: TGTGCCAGCAGCTTGAGGGGGAGGTCACCCCTCCACTTT. Its protein product is CASSLRGRSPLHF.

The V and J genes are TRBV10-1 and TRBJ2-5; a weak D match, TRBD1 (7 bases). CDR3 size: 16 residues. V was trimmed by 5 bases and J by 11 bases, leaving 27 bases between them. In germline, CDR1 is WNHNN, CDR2 SYGVQD (reference sequence). CDR3 residues: CASSSNRGRARREQYF. The CDR3 DNA reads TGCGCCAGCAGTTCGAACAGGGGTCGAGCGCGGAGGGAGCAGTACTTC.

In its sample, this clone was seen a few times. The chain employs TRBV5-1 and TRBJ1-1, with 8 bases matching TRBD1. The CDR3 length is 15 residues. In germline, CDR1 is SGHRS, CDR2 YFSETQ. The V segment lost 4 bases and the J segment 4 bases; nucleotides outside the gene matches: 9. CDR3 region: CASSERTGWSTEAFF. In DNA form, the CDR3 reads TGCGCCAGCAGCGAACGGACAGGGTGGAGCACTGAAGCTTTCTTT.

This clone was detected a few times. This chain connects TRBV5-1 to TRBJ1-2, with D possibly TRBD1 on 5 matching bases. The length of the CDR3 is 15 residues. The germline V and J ends were trimmed by 0 bases and 8 bases, with 17 bases remaining between them. Germline V gene sequence: CDR1 SGHRS, CDR2 YFSETQ. Written as DNA, the CDR3 is TGCGCCAGCAGCTTGGAGGGGAACCCCCAAGGGGGCTACACCTTC. This encodes CASSLEGNPQGGYTF.

By sample share, this clone is medium-sized. This sequence joins TRBV7-9 and TRBJ2-7; D is possibly TRBD2 (5 bases). Germline values: CDR1 SEHNR, CDR2 FQNEAQ (reference sequence). The CDR3 loop spans 12 amino acids. Trimming left V 4 bases short and J 3 bases short, with 7 bases between. Here the CDR3 reads CASSSGNYEQYF. In nucleotides, the CDR3 is TGTGCCAGCAGCTCCGGGAACTACGAGCAGTACTTC.

This clone has only a few counts. Other DNA sequences in this specimen translate into the identical CDR3. The V and J genes are TRBV19 and TRBJ1-5; 10 bases are a match to TRBD1. V shed 4 bases, J shed 4 bases, and the junction held 7 bases outside the gene matches. The length of the CDR3 is 16 residues. CDR1 is LNHDA and CDR2 is SQIVND in the germline V gene (reference sequence). As DNA, the CDR3 is TGTGCCAGTAGTACGACCCGGACAGGGGGAAATCAGCCCCAGCATTTT. It yields the protein CASSTTRTGGNQPQHF. The whole variable domain, remainder taken from reference TRBV19 and TRBJ1-5, is DGGITQSPKYLFRKEGQNVTLSCEQNLNHDAMYWYRQDPGQGLRLIYYSQIVNDFQKGDIAEGYSVSREKKESFPLTVTSAQKNPTAFYLCASSTTRTGGNQPQHFGDGTRLSIL.

This clone has a handful of counts. The genes are TRBV4-1 and TRBJ2-2; 9 bases agree with TRBD1. The V segment lost 1 base and the J segment 2 bases; nucleotides outside the gene matches: 5. The CDR3 sequence is 17 residues long. Germline values: CDR1 MGHRA, CDR2 YSYEKL. CDR3 bases: TGCGCCAGCAGCCAAGGCCCGGGACAGGGTAACACCGGGGAGCTGTTTTTT. Translating it yields CASSQGPGQGNTGELFF.

J is TRBJ2-7 and V is TRBV7-2, with TRBD2 as a possible D gene (6 bases). V shed 2 bases and J shed 1 base, with 9 bases lying between them. This CDR3 has 14 residues. From germline, CDR1 is SGHTA and CDR2 FQGNSA. CDR3 residues: CASSLSGRSYEQYF. CDR3 nucleotides: TGTGCCAGCAGCTTATCAGGGAGGTCCTACGAGCAGTACTTC.

The chain has TRBV10-3 and TRBJ2-7; weak D call: TRBD2 (5 bases). V shed 3 bases and J shed 0 bases, with 15 bases lying between them. This CDR3 is 16 amino acids long. Looked up from germline, CDR1 is ENHRY and CDR2 is SYGVKD. The CDR3 reads CAISDGGLANSYEQYF. CDR3 in DNA: TGTGCCATCAGTGATGGCGGACTCGCCAACTCCTACGAGCAGTACTTC.

The chain recombines TRBV6-1 with TRBJ1-4; D is possibly TRBD1 (6 bases). The germline V gene encodes CDR1 MNHNS and CDR2 SASEGT. The CDR3 runs to 16 residues. V lost 2 bases to trimming and J lost 8 bases, with 18 bases between them. The chain's CDR3 is CASSEWIGGMGEKLFF. The CDR3 DNA reads as TGTGCCAGCAGTGAATGGATAGGGGGGATGGGGGAAAAACTGTTTTTT.

The V and J genes are TRBV10-3 and TRBJ2-1; 14 bases align to TRBD2. This CDR3 region has 15 residues. Germline-derived CDR1 and CDR2 are ENHRY and SYGVKD. Germline trimming cut 10 bases from V and 4 bases from J; bases unmatched to any gene: 6. The CDR3 reads CATRLAGGGYNEQFF. For the CDR3, the DNA is TGTGCCACTAGACTAGCGGGGGGGGGATACAATGAGCAGTTCTTC.